The sequence of this T cell receptor (beta chain) was determined in a study of CD8+ T cells in alopecia areata. Specimens obtained from alopecia areata patients comprised lesional scalp punch biopsies and peripheral blood. CDR1 and CDR2 (germline): LGHNA, YSLEER. The V end was cut by 0 bases, the J end by 4 bases, with 12 bases between. This CDR3 is 15 amino acids long. Reverse transcribed after extraction, RNA yielded cDNA as the sequencing template. The data were produced by immunoSEQ multiplex PCR, yet TCRdb's version contains in-frame clones alone and is incomplete. The top ten hold roughly 4.8% of the sample, which has 100,000 to 150,000 clones, about 57% seen once.

This specimen consisted of CD4+ T cells sorted from blood, obtained at week 0. The TCR sequence derives from a human donor with alopecia areata. This chain uses TRBV4-3 with TRBJ2-5; maybe TRBD2 (6 bases). The CDR3 DNA follows: TGCGCCAGCAGCCAAGAGCTAGCGCCAACAGAGACCCAGTACTTC. Residues: CASSQELAPTETQYF.